This entry is about one TCR beta chain. This sample was taken from a study of regulatory T cells in long-lasting Graves disease. CDR3 regions were amplified by Arm-PCR using iRepertoire HTBI primers to build TCR beta libraries. In TCRdb, the multiplex PCR reads were re-called with MiXCR into one record per CDR3 protein. Here the sample spans more than 450,000 distinct CDR3 sequences, around 12% being singletons. V lost 1 base, J lost 0 bases, and 5 bases stayed unmatched. Germline loops: CDR1 DFQATT, CDR2 SNEGSKA (reference sequence). This CDR3 spans 16 amino acids. Described time point: newly diagnosed GD, antithyroid drugs for less than 3 months. Isolated PBMC RNA provided the starting material for the TCR library. Another study also made use of these data, one on T cells in Graves' hyperthyroidism and ophthalmopathy.

The sequence derives from a woman in her 30s with Graves disease. The chain employs TRBV20-1 and TRBJ2-2; TRBD2 matches at 7 bases. Sequencing used peripheral blood mononuclear cells (PBMCs), obtained at new diagnosis, from a patient treated with antithyroid drugs. The CDR3 loop reads CSARGEGFANTGELFF. The CDR3, as DNA: TGCAGTGCTAGAGGGGAGGGGTTCGCGAACACCGGGGAGCTGTTTTTT.